These 14 T cell receptor beta chains were sequenced from one sample in a study of CD8+ T cells in alopecia areata. cDNA reverse transcribed from extracted RNA served as the sequencing template. Some clones are missing from TCRdb's copy, which holds only in-frame ones; the method was immunoSEQ multiplex PCR. Of 95,000 to 150,000 clones in the sample, roughly 57% were seen once. Specified treatment: oral pan-JAK inhibitor, 5-10 mg twice daily. This specimen consisted of CD4+ T cells sorted from blood, obtained at week 4, from a patient treated with tofacitinib. These TCRs come from a human donor with alopecia areata.

In the case of this clone: Other DNA sequences from this sample encode an identical CDR3 as well. The V call is TRBV7-8, the J call TRBJ2-5, with a possible D match to TRBD1 (6 bases). Germline lookup yields CDR1 SGHVS and CDR2 FQNEAQ. V was trimmed by 5 bases and J by 0 bases, leaving 13 bases between them. This CDR3 spans 15 amino acids. The CDR3 nucleotides are TGTGCCAGCAGCCTTCGGACAGATTACCAAGAGACCCAGTACTTC. Translation gives CASSLRTDYQETQYF.

The chain joins TRBV9 to TRBJ2-6; D gene ambiguous. In germline, CDR1 is SGDLS, CDR2 YYNGEE. CDR3 length equals 14 residues. The V end lost 0 bases, the J end lost 4 bases, and 5 bases lay between the germline ends. The CDR3 protein is CASSVGPGANVLTF. The CDR3 nucleotides are TGTGCCAGCAGCGTAGGTCCCGGGGCCAACGTCCTGACTTTC.

The chain joins TRBV18 to TRBJ1-1, with unresolved D. Trimming stripped 0 bases from V and 1 base from J, with 6 bases between. CDR1 KGHSH and CDR2 LQKENI come from the germline V gene. This CDR3 contains 14 residues. The CDR3 is CASSPPSQNTEAFF. The DNA for the CDR3 is TGTGCCAGCTCACCACCGAGTCAGAACACTGAAGCTTTCTTT.

V gene TRBV7-2 combines with J gene TRBJ2-6; TRBD2 agrees at 9 bases. V gave up 3 bases and J gave up 0 bases; unmatched junction bases: 6. The V gene's germline CDR1 is SGHTA and CDR2 FQGNSA. The CDR3 sequence is 18 residues long. The CDR3 region has the DNA TGTGCCAGCAGCTTCCCAGCGGGGGGACTCTCTGGGGCCAACGTCCTGACTTTC. Its translation: CASSFPAGGLSGANVLTF.

The CDR3 DNA sequence: TGCAGCGTTGATGGGGCACCCACAGATACGCAGTATTTT. Translated, it gives CSVDGAPTDTQYF. The V gene is TRBV29-1, the J gene TRBJ2-3, with TRBD1 as a possible D gene (5 bases). V was trimmed by 3 bases and J by 2 bases, leaving 9 bases between them. In germline, CDR1 is SQVTM, CDR2 ANQGSEA. CDR3 length: 13 amino acids.

The chain joins TRBV29-1 to TRBJ1-2; D is undetermined. The germline V and J ends were trimmed by 0 bases and 7 bases, with 15 bases remaining between them. The CDR3 totals 14 residues. The V gene's germline CDR1 is SQVTM and CDR2 ANQGSEA. CDR3 residues: CSVEDSGNWAGYTF. In nucleotides, the CDR3 is TGCAGCGTTGAAGATTCGGGGAATTGGGCTGGCTACACCTTC.

There are a few counts of this clone. The chain is built from TRBV7-8 and TRBJ2-7; perhaps D is TRBD1 or TRBD2 (6 bases each). This CDR3 comprises 15 residues. V lost 1 base and J 2 bases, leaving 12 bases between the germline ends. Germline CDR1 SGHVS, CDR2 FQNEAQ. The DNA for the CDR3 is TGTGCCAGCAGCTTAGGGGGGGCCAGCACCTACGAGCAGTACTTC. Its translation: CASSLGGASTYEQYF.

The chain recombines TRBV19 with TRBJ2-2; no reliable D call. Germline CDR1 and CDR2: LNHDA and SQIVND (reference sequence). Trimming shortened V by 3 bases and J by 6 bases, and 5 bases separated the two germline ends. The CDR3 covers 12 residues. As DNA, the CDR3 is TGTGCCAGTAGTATGCCGCCCGGGGAGCTGTTTTTT. Its protein product is CASSMPPGELFF.

The rearrangement uses TRBV6-5 and TRBJ1-2; D gene uncertain. Looked up from germline, CDR1 is MNHEY and CDR2 is SVGAGI. CDR3 length: 13 amino acids. V lost 5 bases and J 0 bases, leaving 7 bases between the germline ends. CDR3 region: CASSLGPNYGYTF. The DNA for the CDR3 is TGTGCCAGCAGTCTAGGTCCTAACTATGGCTACACCTTC.

This clone was observed a single time. The V and J genes are TRBV7-2 and TRBJ2-3, with 11 bases that match TRBD2. The CDR3 length is 15 residues. Germline V gene data show CDR1 as SGHTA and CDR2 as FQGNSA. After removal of 6 bases from V and 4 bases from J, the junction contained 6 bases not matched to a gene. The CDR3 sequence is CASRNLAGGADTQYF. The DNA of the CDR3 is TGTGCCAGCAGGAACCTAGCGGGAGGTGCAGATACGCAGTATTTT. The full variable domain, its missing parts supplied by reference TRBV7-2 and TRBJ2-3, is GAGVSQSPSNKVTEKGKDVELRCDPISGHTALYWYRQSLGQGLEFLIYFQGNSAPDKSGLPSDRFSAERTGGSVSTLTIQRTQQEDSAVYLCASRNLAGGADTQYFGPGTRLTVL.

The chain joins TRBV29-1 to TRBJ1-1, with TRBD1 as a possible D gene (5 bases). V was shortened by 1 base and J by 0 bases, with 12 bases between the two germline ends. Germline V CDR1 and CDR2: SQVTM, ANQGSEA. The CDR3 is made up of 15 amino acids. CDR3 nucleotides: TGCAGCGTTGAAGGGCCCCCAGGGCTGAACACTGAAGCTTTCTTT. It translates to CSVEGPPGLNTEAFF.

This clone has a handful of counts. The chain joins TRBV4-1 to TRBJ2-7; 14 bases map to TRBD2. The CDR3 runs 20 residues. J gave up 4 bases and V 3 bases, and 17 bases lay outside the gene matches. Germline loops: CDR1 MGHRA, CDR2 YSYEKL. Written as DNA, the CDR3 is TGCGCCAGCAGCCAGCCTGAAGGGACTAGCGGGAGTTTCCGAGGGTACGAGCAGTACTTC. It translates to CASSQPEGTSGSFRGYEQYF.

The genes are TRBV27 and TRBJ2-1; TRBD2 agrees at 14 bases. Germline loops: CDR1 MNHEY, CDR2 SMNVEV (reference sequence). This CDR3 is built from 17 residues. J lost 8 bases, V lost 4 bases, and 10 bases had no gene match. Here the CDR3 reads CASSWLGLAGGTDEQFF. CDR3 nucleotides: TGTGCCAGCAGTTGGCTCGGACTAGCGGGAGGTACGGATGAGCAGTTCTTC.

The gene calls are TRBV7-9 and TRBJ2-5; the D gene could be TRBD1 or TRBD2 (5 bases each). V was shortened by 4 bases and J by 2 bases, with 17 bases between the two germline ends. From germline, CDR1 is SEHNR and CDR2 FQNEAQ (reference sequence). CDR3 length: 16 residues. The CDR3 spells CASSWGSGRLQETQYF. Here the CDR3 DNA reads TGTGCCAGCAGCTGGGGGAGCGGACGACTACAAGAGACCCAGTACTTC.